Sequencing of this T cell receptor (beta chain) was carried out in a study of Ad26.COV2.S vaccination and SARS-CoV-2 variants. CDR1 is LGHNA, CDR2 YSLEER, per germline. The CDR3 is 15 amino acids. Trimming pared 0 bases from V and 4 bases from J, leaving 12 bases between. Treatment of the sample: about 20 received Ad26.COV2.S at low or high dose, single or two shots; about 5 received placebo; per-sample allocation not given. Day 63 after the first vaccine or placebo injection was the time point for sampling. Using immunoSEQ multiplex PCR, the repertoire was profiled, and TCRdb retains in-frame clones only, with some absent. Of about 350,000 clones listed, approximately 85% are singletons.

This specimen consisted of peripheral blood, obtained in a trial of Ad26.COV2.S vaccine versus placebo. This TCR was recovered from a person between 18 and 60 years old who received the Ad26.COV2.S COVID-19 vaccine or a placebo. This chain uses TRBV4-3 with TRBJ1-2; the D is unclear. CDR3 in amino acids: CASSQEPTSFYGYTF. Written as DNA, the CDR3 is TGCGCCAGCAGCCAAGAACCCACAAGTTTCTATGGCTACACCTTC.